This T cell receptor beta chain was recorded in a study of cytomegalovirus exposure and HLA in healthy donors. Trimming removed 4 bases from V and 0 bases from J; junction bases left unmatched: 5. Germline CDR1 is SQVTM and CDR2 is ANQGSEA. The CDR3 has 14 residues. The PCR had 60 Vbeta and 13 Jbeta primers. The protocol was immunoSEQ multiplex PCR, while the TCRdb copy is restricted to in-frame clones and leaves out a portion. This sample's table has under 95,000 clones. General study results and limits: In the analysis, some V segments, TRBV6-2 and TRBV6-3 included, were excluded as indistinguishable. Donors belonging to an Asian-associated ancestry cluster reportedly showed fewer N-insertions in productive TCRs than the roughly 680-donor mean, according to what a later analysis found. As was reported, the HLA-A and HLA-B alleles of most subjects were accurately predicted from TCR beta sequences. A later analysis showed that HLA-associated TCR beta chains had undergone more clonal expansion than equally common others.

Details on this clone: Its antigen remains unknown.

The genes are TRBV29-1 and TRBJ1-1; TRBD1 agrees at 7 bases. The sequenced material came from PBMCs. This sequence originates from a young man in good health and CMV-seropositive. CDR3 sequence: CSVARGQMNTEAFF. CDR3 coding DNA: TGCAGCGTTGCTCGGGGACAGATGAACACTGAAGCTTTCTTT.